This T cell receptor beta chain was captured by sequencing in a study of a mutant IDH1 vaccine in newly diagnosed glioma. Across the study: Either 4-6 weeks after radiotherapy alone or alongside temozolomide, vaccination was begun. Treated patients showed a male proportion of 62.5%, a female proportion of around 40%, and a mean age of approximately 40 years.

The time point: week 5, during vaccination. Topical imiquimod accompanied each vaccine dose, which consisted of 300 ug of mutant IDH1 20-mer peptide. The study's findings and limits: Pseudoprogression apparently lacked any relation to changes in top peripheral T cell clonotypes.

The protocol was immunoSEQ multiplex PCR, while the TCRdb copy is restricted to in-frame clones and leaves out a portion. The repertoire has about 40,000 clones, approximately 89% of them found once; the top ten carry 2% to 3%. A word on this clone: The antigen is not known.

The V gene's germline CDR1 is LGHNA and CDR2 YNFKEQ. The CDR3 is 17 amino acids. Losses at the gene ends were 1 base for V and 6 bases for J; bases not matched to a gene: 10. The sequencing here drew on PBMCs, taken from a glioma patient whose treatment included an IDH1 peptide vaccine. The J gene is TRBJ2-5, the V gene TRBV4-2, with TRBD2 identical over 11 bases. The receptor comes from a man over 45 with glioma. CDR3 loop: CASSQAVSGGASKTQYF. The CDR3 DNA is TGTGCCAGCAGCCAAGCAGTTAGCGGGGGGGCCTCAAAGACCCAGTACTTC.